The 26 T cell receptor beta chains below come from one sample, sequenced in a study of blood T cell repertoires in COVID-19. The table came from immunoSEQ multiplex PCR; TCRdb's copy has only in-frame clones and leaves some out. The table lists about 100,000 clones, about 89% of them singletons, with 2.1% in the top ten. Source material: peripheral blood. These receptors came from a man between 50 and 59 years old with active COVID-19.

CDR3 sequence (DNA): TGTGCCAGCAGTGAAACTAAGTCTAGCGGATACACAGATACGCAGTATTTT. Protein: CASSETKSSGYTDTQYF. The chain employs TRBV6-1 and TRBJ2-3; the match to TRBD2 covers 7 bases. This CDR3 comprises 17 residues. Trimming removed 2 bases from V and 2 bases from J; junction bases left unmatched: 10. CDR1 is MNHNS and CDR2 is SASEGT in the germline V gene.

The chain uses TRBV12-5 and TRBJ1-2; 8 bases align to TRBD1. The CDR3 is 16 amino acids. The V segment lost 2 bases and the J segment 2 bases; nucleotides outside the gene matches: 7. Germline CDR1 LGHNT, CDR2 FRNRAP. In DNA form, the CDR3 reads TGTGCTAGTGGTTTGCCCCGGACAGGGTCCAACTATGGCTACACCTTC. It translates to CASGLPRTGSNYGYTF.

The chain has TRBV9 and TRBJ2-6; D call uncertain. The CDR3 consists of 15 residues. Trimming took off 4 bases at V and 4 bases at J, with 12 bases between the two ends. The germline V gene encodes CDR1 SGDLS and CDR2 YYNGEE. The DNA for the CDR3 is TGTGCCAGCAGCCTAAAATCGGAGGGGGCCAACGTCCTGACTTTC. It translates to CASSLKSEGANVLTF.

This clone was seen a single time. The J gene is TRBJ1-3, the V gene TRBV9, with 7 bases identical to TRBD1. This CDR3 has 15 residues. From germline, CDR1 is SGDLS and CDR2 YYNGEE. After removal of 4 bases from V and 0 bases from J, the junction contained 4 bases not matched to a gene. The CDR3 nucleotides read TGTGCCAGCAGCACTGGGACAGACTCTGGAAACACCATATATTTT. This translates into CASSTGTDSGNTIYF.

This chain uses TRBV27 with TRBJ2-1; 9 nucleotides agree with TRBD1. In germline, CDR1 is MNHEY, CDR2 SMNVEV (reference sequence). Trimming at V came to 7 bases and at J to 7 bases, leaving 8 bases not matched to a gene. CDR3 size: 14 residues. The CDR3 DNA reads TGTGCCAGCAACTGGGAGGGACAGGGTAATGAGCAGTTCTTC. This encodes CASNWEGQGNEQFF.

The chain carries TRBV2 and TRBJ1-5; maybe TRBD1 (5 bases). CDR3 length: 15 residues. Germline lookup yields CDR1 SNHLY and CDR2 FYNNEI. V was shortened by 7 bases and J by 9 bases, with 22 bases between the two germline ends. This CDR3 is CASNLGHGLVGPQHF. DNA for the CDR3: TGTGCCAGCAACCTGGGGCATGGCCTCGTGGGGCCCCAGCATTTT. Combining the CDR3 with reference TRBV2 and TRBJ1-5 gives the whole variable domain EPEVTQTPSHQVTQMGQEVILRCVPISNHLYFYWYRQILGQKVEFLVSFYNNEISEKSEIFDDQFSVERPDGSNFTLKIRSTKLEDSAMYFCASNLGHGLVGPQHFGDGTRLSIL.

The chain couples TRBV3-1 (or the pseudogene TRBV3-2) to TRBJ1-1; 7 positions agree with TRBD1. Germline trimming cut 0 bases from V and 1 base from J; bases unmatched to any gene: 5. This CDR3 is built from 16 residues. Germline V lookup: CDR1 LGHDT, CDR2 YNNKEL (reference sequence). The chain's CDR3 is CASSQEPPGGNTEAFF. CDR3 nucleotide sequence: TGTGCCAGCAGCCAAGAGCCCCCAGGGGGGAACACTGAAGCTTTCTTT.

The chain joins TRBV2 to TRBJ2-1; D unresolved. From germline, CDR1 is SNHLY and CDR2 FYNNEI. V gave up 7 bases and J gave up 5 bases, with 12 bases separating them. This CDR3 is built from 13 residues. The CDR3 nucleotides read TGTGCCAGCAAGCAGAGCGAAAACAATGAGCAGTTCTTC. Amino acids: CASKQSENNEQFF.

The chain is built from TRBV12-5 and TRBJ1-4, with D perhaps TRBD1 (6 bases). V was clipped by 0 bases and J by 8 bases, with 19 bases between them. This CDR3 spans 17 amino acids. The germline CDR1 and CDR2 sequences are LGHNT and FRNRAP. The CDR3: CASGLVLSGGLGEKLFF. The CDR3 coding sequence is TGTGCTAGTGGTTTGGTACTATCGGGGGGGCTTGGAGAAAAACTGTTTTTT. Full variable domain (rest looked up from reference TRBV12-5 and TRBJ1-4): DARVTQTPRHKVTEMGQEVTMRCQPILGHNTVFWYRQTMMQGLELLAYFRNRAPLDDSGMPKDRFSAEMPDATLATLKIQPSEPRDSAVYFCASGLVLSGGLGEKLFFGSGTQLSVL.

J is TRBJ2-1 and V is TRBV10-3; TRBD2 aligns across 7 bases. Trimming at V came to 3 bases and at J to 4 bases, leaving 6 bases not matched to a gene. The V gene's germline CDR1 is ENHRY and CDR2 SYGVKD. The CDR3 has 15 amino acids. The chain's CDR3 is CAISEGRERYNEQFF. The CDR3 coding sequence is TGTGCCATCAGTGAAGGGCGGGAGCGGTACAATGAGCAGTTCTTC.

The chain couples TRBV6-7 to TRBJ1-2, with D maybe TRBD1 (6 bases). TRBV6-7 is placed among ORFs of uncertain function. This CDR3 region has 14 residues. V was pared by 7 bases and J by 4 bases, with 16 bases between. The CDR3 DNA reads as TGTGCCAGCACACTTGAGGGGGAAGGCTATGGCTACACCTTC. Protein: CASTLEGEGYGYTF.

The CDR3 spells CSVEPLTGTEQFF. The CDR3 DNA is TGCAGCGTTGAGCCGTTAACAGGGACTGAGCAGTTCTTC. This rearrangement joins TRBV29-1 to TRBJ2-1; tentatively, D is TRBD1 (6 bases). V was clipped by 3 bases and J by 9 bases, with 15 bases between them. The CDR3 runs 13 residues. Germline-derived CDR1 and CDR2 are SQVTM and ANQGSEA.

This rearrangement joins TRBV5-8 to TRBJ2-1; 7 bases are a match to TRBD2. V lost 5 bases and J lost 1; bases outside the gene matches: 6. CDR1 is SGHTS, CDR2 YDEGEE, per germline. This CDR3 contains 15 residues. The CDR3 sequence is CASRLPGGSYNEQFF. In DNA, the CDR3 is TGTGCCAGCAGGCTACCGGGGGGTTCCTACAATGAGCAGTTCTTC.

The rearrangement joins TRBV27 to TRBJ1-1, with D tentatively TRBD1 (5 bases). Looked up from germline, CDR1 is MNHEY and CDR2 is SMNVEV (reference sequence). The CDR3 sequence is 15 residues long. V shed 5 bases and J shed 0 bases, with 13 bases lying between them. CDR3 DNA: TGTGCCAGCAGTCCCCAGGGTAATCTGAACACTGAAGCTTTCTTT. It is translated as CASSPQGNLNTEAFF.

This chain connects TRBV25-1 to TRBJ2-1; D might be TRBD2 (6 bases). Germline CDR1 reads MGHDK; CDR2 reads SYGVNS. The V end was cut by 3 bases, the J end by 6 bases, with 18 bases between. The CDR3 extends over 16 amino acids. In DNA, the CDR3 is TGTGCCAGCAGTGATCCCCCTGGGGTAGCGGCCAATGAGCAGTTCTTC. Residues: CASSDPPGVAANEQFF.

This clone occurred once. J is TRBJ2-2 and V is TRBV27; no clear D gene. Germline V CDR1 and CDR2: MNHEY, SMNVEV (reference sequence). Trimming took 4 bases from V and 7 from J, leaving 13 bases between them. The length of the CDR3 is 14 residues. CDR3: CASSSAGLGGELFF. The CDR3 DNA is TGTGCCAGCAGTTCTGCAGGTCTCGGCGGGGAGCTGTTTTTT.

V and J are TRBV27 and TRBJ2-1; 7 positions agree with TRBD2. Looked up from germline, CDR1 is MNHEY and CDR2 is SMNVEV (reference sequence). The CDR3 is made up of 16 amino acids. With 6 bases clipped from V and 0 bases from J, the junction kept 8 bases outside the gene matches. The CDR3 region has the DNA TGTGCCAGCAGGACGGTGGGGGGGAGCTCCTACAATGAGCAGTTCTTC. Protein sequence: CASRTVGGSSYNEQFF.

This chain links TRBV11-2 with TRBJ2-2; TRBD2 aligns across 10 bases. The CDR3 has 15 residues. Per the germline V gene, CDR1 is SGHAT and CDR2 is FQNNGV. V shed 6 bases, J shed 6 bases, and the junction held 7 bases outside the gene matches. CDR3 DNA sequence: TGTGCCAGCAGTCCCGGGACTAGCGTTTCCGGGGAGCTGTTTTTT. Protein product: CASSPGTSVSGELFF.

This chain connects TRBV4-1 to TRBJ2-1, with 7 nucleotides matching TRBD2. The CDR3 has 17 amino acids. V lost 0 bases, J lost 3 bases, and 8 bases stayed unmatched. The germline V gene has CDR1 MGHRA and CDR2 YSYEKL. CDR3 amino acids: CASSQDGSSGGYNEQFF. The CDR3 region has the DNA TGCGCCAGCAGCCAAGATGGATCTAGCGGTGGCTACAATGAGCAGTTCTTC.

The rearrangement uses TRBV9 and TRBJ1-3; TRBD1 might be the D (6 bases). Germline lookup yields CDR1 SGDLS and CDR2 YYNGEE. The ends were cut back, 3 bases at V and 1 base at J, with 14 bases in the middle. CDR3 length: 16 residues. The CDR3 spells CASSALDRGSGNTIYF. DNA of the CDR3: TGTGCCAGCAGCGCCCTGGACAGAGGATCTGGAAACACCATATATTTT.

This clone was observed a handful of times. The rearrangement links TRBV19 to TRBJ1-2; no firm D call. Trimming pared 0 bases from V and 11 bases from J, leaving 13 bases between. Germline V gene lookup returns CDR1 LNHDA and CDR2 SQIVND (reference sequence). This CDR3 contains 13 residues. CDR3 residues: CASSIDYPVSYTF. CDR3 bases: TGTGCCAGTAGTATAGACTACCCCGTGAGTTACACCTTC.

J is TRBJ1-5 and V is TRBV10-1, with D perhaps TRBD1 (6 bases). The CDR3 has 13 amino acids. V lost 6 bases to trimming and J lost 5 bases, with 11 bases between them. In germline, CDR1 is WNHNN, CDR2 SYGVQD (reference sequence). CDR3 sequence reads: CASSPGQYQPQHF. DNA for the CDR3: TGCGCCAGCAGCCCCGGACAGTATCAGCCCCAGCATTTT.

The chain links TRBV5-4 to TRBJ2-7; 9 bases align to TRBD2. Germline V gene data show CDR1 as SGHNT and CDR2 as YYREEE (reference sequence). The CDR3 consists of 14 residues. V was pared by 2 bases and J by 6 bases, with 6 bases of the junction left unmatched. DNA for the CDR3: TGTGCCAGCAGCTTCGACAGCGGGGGGCGCGAGCAGTACTTC. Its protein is CASSFDSGGREQYF. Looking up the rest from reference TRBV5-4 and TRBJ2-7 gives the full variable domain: ETGVTQSPTHLIKTRGQQVTLRCSSQSGHNTVSWYQQALGQGPQFIFQYYREEENGRGNFPPRFSGLQFPNYSSELNVNALELDDSALYLCASSFDSGGREQYFGPGTRLTVT.

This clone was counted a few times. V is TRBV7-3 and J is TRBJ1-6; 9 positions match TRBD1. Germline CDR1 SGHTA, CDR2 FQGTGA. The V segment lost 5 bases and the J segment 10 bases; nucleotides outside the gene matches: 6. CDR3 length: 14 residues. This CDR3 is CASSLLDRGSPLHF. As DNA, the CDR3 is TGTGCCAGCAGCCTTCTGGACAGGGGATCACCCCTCCACTTT.

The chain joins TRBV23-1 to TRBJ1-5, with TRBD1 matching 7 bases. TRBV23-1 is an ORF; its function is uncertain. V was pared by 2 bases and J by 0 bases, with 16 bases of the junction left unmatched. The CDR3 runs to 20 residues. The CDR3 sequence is CASSQRIGGQKLYSNQPQHF. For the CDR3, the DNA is TGCGCCAGCAGTCAACGAATTGGGGGACAGAAACTGTATAGCAATCAGCCCCAGCATTTT.

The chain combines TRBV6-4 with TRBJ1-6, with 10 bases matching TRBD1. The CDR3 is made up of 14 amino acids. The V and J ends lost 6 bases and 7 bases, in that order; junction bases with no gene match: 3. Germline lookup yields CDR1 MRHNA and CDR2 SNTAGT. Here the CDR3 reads CASRGQGSNSPLHF. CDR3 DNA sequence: TGTGCCAGCAGGGGACAGGGGAGCAATTCACCCCTCCACTTT.